The 2 T cell receptor beta chains below come from one sample, sequenced in a study of shared clonotypes between healthy human individuals. Only in-frame clones appear in the TCRdb table, and some are missing; sequencing was by immunoSEQ multiplex PCR. This table has approximately 2,000,000 clones, roughly 90% appearing once. What was sequenced was naive CD4+ T cells from PBMCs. The subset is: CD45RA+ positively selected. The receptor source for this set is a man aged 18-30 years in good health. Some clones in this sample may be carry-over from other donors' samples.

The rearrangement links TRBV28 to TRBJ1-1, with D maybe TRBD1 (6 bases). The CDR3 sequence is 16 residues long. Between the trimmed V and J ends, which lost 1 base and 1 base, there was a span of 13 bases. CDR1 is MDHEN, CDR2 SYDVKM, per germline. The CDR3 DNA sequence: TGTGCCAGCAGTTTATCCTCTGGGGGGCGGAACACTGAAGCTTTCTTT. As protein: CASSLSSGGRNTEAFF.

V is TRBV11-2 and J is TRBJ1-1, with 9 bases that match TRBD1. With V trimmed by 5 bases and J by 2 bases, 6 bases remained unmatched. This CDR3 comprises 15 residues. Per the germline V gene, CDR1 is SGHAT and CDR2 is FQNNGV. The CDR3 coding sequence is TGTGCCAGCAGCCTACAGACAGGGGGAAACACTGAAGCTTTCTTT. Residues: CASSLQTGGNTEAFF.